This T cell receptor beta chain was documented in a study of blood T cells in healthy people across ages. The overall study: The capture of about one barcoded beta molecule per two T cells was achieved by template switching. General observations from the study: Diversity of TCR beta per million T cells declined in a roughly linear way with age. Leaving the PBMCs unsorted stopped any conclusive comparison of naive versus antigen-experienced cells.

A J-beta primer mix and a sample-barcoded 5' primer were used in a second PCR of about 7 to 12 cycles. TCRdb reprocessed the 5' RACE reads via MiXCR and lists one record per CDR3 protein. This sample yields about 1.4 million distinct CDR3 sequences, of which roughly 60% are seen a single time; approximately 7% belongs to the top ten. Each sample provided at least 5 micrograms of extracted total RNA. Trimming removed 5 bases at V and 1 base at J, with 12 bases between. CDR3 length: 14 amino acids. Germline V gene data show CDR1 as SEHNR and CDR2 as FQNEAQ (reference sequence). For this clonotype: The antigen remains unidentified.

This rearrangement joins TRBV7-9 to TRBJ2-7; D may correspond to TRBD1 or TRBD2 (5 bases each). The material sequenced was blood. This TCR derives from a man younger than 35 in good health. CDR3 DNA sequence: TGTGCCAGCAGCAAGGGACCAAGATCCTACGAGCAGTACTTC. Translation gives CASSKGPRSYEQYF. Variable domain in full (rest from reference TRBV7-9 and TRBJ2-7): DTGVSQNPRHKITKRGQNVTFRCDPISEHNRLYWYRQTLGQGPEFLTYFQNEAQLEKSRLLSDRFSAERPKGSFSTLEIQRTEQGDSAMYLCASSKGPRSYEQYFGPGTRLTVT.